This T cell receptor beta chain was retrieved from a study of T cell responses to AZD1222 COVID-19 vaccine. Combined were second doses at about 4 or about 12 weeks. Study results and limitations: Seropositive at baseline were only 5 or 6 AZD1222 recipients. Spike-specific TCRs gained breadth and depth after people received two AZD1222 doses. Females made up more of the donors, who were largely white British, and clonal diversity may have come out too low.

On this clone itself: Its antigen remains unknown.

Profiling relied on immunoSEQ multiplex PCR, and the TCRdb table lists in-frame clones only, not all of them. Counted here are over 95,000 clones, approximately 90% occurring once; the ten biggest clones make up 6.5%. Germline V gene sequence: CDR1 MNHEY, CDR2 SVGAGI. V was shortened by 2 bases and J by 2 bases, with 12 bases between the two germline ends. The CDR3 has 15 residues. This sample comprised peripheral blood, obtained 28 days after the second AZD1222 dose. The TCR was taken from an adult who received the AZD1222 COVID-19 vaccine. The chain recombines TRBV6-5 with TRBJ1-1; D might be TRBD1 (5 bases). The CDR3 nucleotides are TGTGCCAGCAGTTACGATACAAGGGGAAACACTGAAGCTTTCTTT. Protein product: CASSYDTRGNTEAFF.